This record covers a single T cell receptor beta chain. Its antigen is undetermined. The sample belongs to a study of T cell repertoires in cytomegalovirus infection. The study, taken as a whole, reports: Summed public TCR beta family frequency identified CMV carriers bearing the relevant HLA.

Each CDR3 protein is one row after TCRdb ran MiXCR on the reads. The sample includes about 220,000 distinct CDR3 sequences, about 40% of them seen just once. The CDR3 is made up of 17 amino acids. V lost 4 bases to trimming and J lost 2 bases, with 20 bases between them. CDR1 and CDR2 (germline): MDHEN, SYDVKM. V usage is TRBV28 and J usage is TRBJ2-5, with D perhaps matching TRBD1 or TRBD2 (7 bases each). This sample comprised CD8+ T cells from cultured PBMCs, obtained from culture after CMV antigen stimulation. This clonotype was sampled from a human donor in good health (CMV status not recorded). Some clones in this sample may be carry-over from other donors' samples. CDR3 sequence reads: CASSSTGGGGLQETQYF. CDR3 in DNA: TGTGCCAGCAGTTCGACGGGGGGAGGGGGCCTTCAAGAGACCCAGTACTTC.